The 12 T cell receptor beta chains in this list originate from one sample, sequenced in a study of T cells in Graves' hyperthyroidism and ophthalmopathy. Researchers amplified the TCR beta CDR3 regions from RNA transcripts. Carried out on the TCR CDR3, a first-round RT-PCR used the HTBI primer set. One entry per CDR3 protein results from TCRdb running MiXCR on the multiplex PCR reads. The repertoire includes some 690,000 distinct CDR3 sequences, roughly a sixth of them detected once, and roughly 15% sits in the top ten. Source material: blood. Source of these receptors: a man aged 45-65 years with Graves' hyperthyroidism.

The chain links TRBV20-1 to TRBJ1-5; unclear D gene. V was trimmed by 6 bases and J by 3 bases, leaving 12 bases between them. This CDR3 spans 13 amino acids. CDR1 and CDR2 from the germline V gene are DFQATT and SNEGSKA (reference sequence). This CDR3 is CSAEGRNNQPQHF. As DNA, the CDR3 is TGCAGTGCGGAAGGGAGGAACAATCAGCCCCAGCATTTT.

A few counts support this clonotype. The genes are TRBV7-3 and TRBJ2-1; 8 bases match TRBD1. V dropped 2 bases and J dropped 6; count of bases not matched to a gene: 12. The germline CDR1 and CDR2 sequences are SGHTA and FQGTGA. The CDR3 is made up of 17 amino acids. CDR3 in DNA: TGTGCCAGCAGCTTATTATCTGCAGGGGGCGCCCTCAATGAGCAGTTCTTC. It translates to CASSLLSAGGALNEQFF. The full variable domain, completed using reference TRBV7-3 and TRBJ2-1, is GAGVSQTPSNKVTEKGKYVELRCDPISGHTALYWYRQSLGQGPEFLIYFQGTGAADDSGLPNDRFFAVRPEGSVSTLKIQRTERGDSAVYLCASSLLSAGGALNEQFFGPGTRLTVL.

The chain recombines TRBV9 with TRBJ2-2, with 10 bases that match TRBD1. Trimming cost V 4 bases and J 6 bases; bases outside gene matches: 9. The CDR3 consists of 16 residues. The germline V gene has CDR1 SGDLS and CDR2 YYNGEE. Here the CDR3 reads CASSPGTGEKAGELFF. The CDR3, as DNA: TGTGCCAGCAGCCCAGGGACAGGGGAGAAGGCCGGGGAGCTGTTTTTT.

This clonotype was seen ten or more times. The chain recombines TRBV2 with TRBJ2-2; D uncertain. CDR1 is SNHLY, CDR2 FYNNEI, per germline. Between the trimmed V and J ends, which lost 7 bases and 2 bases, there was a span of 17 bases. The length of the CDR3 is 16 residues. The CDR3 DNA reads as TGTGCCAGCATCACGGACGGAAATATAAACACCGGGGAGCTGTTTTTT. It translates to CASITDGNINTGELFF.

This clonotype was seen many times. The chain has TRBV19 and TRBJ2-5; 7 bases align to TRBD2. Trimming removed 2 bases from V and 4 bases from J; junction bases left unmatched: 1. The CDR3 length is 13 residues. Germline V gene data show CDR1 as LNHDA and CDR2 as SQIVND (reference sequence). CDR3 nucleotides: TGTGCCAGTAGTATACGGGAGGCAGAGACCCAGTACTTC. As protein: CASSIREAETQYF.

A few counts support this clonotype. This chain joins TRBV5-1 and TRBJ2-7, with D maybe TRBD1 (5 bases). The CDR3 length is 15 residues. The ends were cut back, 1 base at V and 1 base at J, with 12 bases in the middle. In germline, CDR1 is SGHRS, CDR2 YFSETQ. In nucleotides, the CDR3 is TGCGCCAGCAGCTTGAGGCCAGGGTCGTCCTACGAGCAGTACTTC. This sequence encodes CASSLRPGSSYEQYF.

This clonotype was observed many times. The genes are TRBV27 and TRBJ2-7, with 9 bases lining up with TRBD2. The CDR3 has 15 amino acids. V lost 2 bases and J lost 2; bases outside the gene matches: 4. Germline lookup yields CDR1 MNHEY and CDR2 SMNVEV (reference sequence). The CDR3 here is CASSLRLAGTYEQYF. For the CDR3, the DNA is TGTGCCAGCAGTTTAAGGCTAGCGGGAACCTACGAGCAGTACTTC.

This clonotype was counted many times. This chain links TRBV10-3 with TRBJ2-7; 7 nucleotides agree with TRBD1. V shed 8 bases and J 2 bases; nucleotides not matched to a gene: 6. There are 13 residues in the CDR3. Looked up from germline, CDR1 is ENHRY and CDR2 is SYGVKD. The CDR3 spells CAIGQELTYEQYF. CDR3 nucleotides: TGTGCCATCGGACAGGAATTAACCTACGAGCAGTACTTC.

The chain joins TRBV4-3 to TRBJ2-7, with 10 nucleotides matching TRBD1. The CDR3 runs 15 residues. Germline V gene lookup returns CDR1 LGHNA and CDR2 YSLEER. Trimming cost V 5 bases and J 3 bases; bases outside gene matches: 7. In DNA, the CDR3 is TGCGCCAGCAGCTACGGGACAGGGGATGGCTACGAGCAGTACTTC. Encoded protein: CASSYGTGDGYEQYF.

This clonotype was found many times. The rearrangement links TRBV12-3 or TRBV12-4 to TRBJ2-7; D might be TRBD2 (6 bases). CDR3 size: 13 residues. Trimming stripped 6 bases from V and 5 bases from J, with 14 bases between. CDR3 residues: CASSKAGMNEQYF. The CDR3 region has the DNA TGTGCCAGCAGCAAGGCGGGAATGAACGAGCAGTACTTC.

This clonotype was picked up one time. A clone one base away is much larger, so this may be a read error. V is TRBV5-1 and J is TRBJ1-1; TRBD1 matches at 11 bases. CDR1 is SGHRS and CDR2 is YFSETQ in the germline V gene. The CDR3 sequence is 14 residues long. CDR3 protein: CVSSPTGGTGGAFF. The DNA of the CDR3 is TGCGTCAGCAGCCCTACCGGGGGGACAGGGGGAGCTTTCTTT.

This clonotype was seen repeatedly, ten times or more. J is TRBJ2-1 and V is TRBV7-9, with D perhaps matching TRBD2 (6 bases). The length of the CDR3 is 14 residues. Looked up from germline, CDR1 is SEHNR and CDR2 is FQNEAQ (reference sequence). The germline V and J ends were trimmed by 3 bases and 8 bases, with 14 bases remaining between them. The CDR3 is CASSFIRGGDEQFF. CDR3 sequence (DNA): TGTGCCAGCAGCTTTATCCGGGGCGGGGATGAGCAGTTCTTC.